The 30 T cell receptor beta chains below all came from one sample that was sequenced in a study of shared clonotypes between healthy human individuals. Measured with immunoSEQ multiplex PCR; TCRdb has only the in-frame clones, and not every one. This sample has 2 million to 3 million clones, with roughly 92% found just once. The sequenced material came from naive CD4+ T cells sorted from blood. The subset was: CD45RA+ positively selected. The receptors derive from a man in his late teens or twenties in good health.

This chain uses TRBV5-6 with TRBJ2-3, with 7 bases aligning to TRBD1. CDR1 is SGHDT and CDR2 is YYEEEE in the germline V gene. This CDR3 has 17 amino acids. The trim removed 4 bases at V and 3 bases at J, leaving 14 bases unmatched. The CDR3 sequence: CASSRGQHLRWTDTQYF. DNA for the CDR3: TGTGCCAGCAGCCGGGGACAGCACCTCCGGTGGACAGATACGCAGTATTTT.

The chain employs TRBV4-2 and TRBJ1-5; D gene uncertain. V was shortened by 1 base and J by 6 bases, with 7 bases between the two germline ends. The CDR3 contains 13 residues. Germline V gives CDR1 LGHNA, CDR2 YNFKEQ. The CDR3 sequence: CASSQGNGQPQHF. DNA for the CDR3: TGTGCCAGCAGCCAAGGTAACGGTCAGCCCCAGCATTTT.

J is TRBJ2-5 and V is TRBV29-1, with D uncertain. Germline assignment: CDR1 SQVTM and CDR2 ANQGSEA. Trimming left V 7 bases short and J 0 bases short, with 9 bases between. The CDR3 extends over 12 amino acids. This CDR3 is CSGKPNQETQYF. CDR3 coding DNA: TGCAGCGGAAAACCTAACCAAGAGACCCAGTACTTC.

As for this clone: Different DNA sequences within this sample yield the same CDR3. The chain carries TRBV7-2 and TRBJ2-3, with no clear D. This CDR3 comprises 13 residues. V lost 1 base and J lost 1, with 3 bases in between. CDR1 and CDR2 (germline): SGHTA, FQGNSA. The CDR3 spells CASSLGGTDTQYF. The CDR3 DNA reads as TGTGCCAGCAGCTTAGGGGGCACAGATACGCAGTATTTT.

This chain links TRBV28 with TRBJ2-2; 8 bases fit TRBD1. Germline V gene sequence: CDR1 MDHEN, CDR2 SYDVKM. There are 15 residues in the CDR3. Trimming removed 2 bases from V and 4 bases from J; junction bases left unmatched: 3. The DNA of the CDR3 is TGTGCCAGCAGTTTAACAGGGGGGACCACCGGGGAGCTGTTTTTT. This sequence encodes CASSLTGGTTGELFF.

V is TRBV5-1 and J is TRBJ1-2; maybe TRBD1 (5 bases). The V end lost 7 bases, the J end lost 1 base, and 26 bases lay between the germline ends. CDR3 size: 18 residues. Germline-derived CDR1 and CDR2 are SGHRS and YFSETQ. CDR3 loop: CASSRTWTNTFNNYGYTF. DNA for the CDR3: TGCGCCAGCTCCCGGACCTGGACAAACACATTCAATAACTATGGCTACACCTTC.

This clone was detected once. This chain's CDR3 is CAISESVIRDSGNTIYF. CDR3 DNA: TGTGCCATCAGTGAGTCCGTTATCAGGGACTCTGGAAACACCATATATTTT. The chain joins TRBV10-3 to TRBJ1-3; weak D call: TRBD1 (5 bases). The CDR3 sequence is 17 residues long. From germline, CDR1 is ENHRY and CDR2 SYGVKD. Trimming stripped 0 bases from V and 0 bases from J, with 12 bases between.

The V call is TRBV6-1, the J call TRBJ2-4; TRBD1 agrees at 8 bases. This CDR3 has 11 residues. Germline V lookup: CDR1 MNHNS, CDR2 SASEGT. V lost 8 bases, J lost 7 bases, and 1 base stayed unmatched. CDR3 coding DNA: TGTGCCAGCTGGACAGGGAACATTCAGTACTTC. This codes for CASWTGNIQYF.

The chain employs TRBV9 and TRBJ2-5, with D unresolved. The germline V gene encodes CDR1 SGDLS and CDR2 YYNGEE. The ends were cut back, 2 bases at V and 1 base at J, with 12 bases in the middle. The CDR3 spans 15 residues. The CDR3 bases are TGTGCCAGCAGCGTCCTAAACGGGCTCCAAGAGACCCAGTACTTC. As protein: CASSVLNGLQETQYF.

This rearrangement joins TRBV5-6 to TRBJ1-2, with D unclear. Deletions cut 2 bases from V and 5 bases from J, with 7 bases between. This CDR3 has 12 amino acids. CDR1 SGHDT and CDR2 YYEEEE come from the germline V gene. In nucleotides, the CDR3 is TGTGCCAGCAGCTTTGCCAGATATGGCTACACCTTC. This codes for CASSFARYGYTF.

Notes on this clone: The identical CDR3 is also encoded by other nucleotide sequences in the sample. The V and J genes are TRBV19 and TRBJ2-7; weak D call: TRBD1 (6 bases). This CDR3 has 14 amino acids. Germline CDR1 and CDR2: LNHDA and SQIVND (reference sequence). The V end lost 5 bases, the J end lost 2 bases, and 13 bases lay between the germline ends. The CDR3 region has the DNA TGTGCCAGTAGTCCGCAGGGGTTCGCCTACGAGCAGTACTTC. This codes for CASSPQGFAYEQYF.

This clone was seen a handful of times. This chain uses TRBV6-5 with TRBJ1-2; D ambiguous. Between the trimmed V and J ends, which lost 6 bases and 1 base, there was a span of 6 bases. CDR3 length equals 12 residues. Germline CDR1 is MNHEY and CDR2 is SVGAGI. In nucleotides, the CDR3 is TGTGCCAGCAGAGCAGTTAACTATGGCTACACCTTC. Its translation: CASRAVNYGYTF.

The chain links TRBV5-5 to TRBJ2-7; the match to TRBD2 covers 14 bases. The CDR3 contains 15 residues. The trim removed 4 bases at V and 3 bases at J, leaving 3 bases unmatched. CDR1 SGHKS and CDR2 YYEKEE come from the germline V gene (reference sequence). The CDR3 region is CASSLGTSGSYEQYF. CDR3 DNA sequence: TGTGCCAGCAGCCTCGGGACTAGCGGGAGCTACGAGCAGTACTTC.

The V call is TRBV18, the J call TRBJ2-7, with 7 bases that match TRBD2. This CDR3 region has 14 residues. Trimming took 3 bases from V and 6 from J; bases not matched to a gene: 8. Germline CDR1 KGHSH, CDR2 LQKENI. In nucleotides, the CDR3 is TGTGCCAGCTCACCTACTGGGGGGGTCGGCGAGCAGTACTTC. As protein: CASSPTGGVGEQYF.

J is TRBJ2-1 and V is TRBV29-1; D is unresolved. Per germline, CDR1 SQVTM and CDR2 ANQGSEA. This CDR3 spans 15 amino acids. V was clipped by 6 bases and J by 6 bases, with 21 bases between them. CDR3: CSVDRPRRSSNEQFF. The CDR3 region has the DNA TGCAGCGTGGACCGGCCCAGGCGTTCGTCCAATGAGCAGTTCTTC.

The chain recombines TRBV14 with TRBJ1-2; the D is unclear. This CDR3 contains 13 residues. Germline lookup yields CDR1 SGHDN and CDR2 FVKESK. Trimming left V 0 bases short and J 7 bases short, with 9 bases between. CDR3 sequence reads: CASSQEGPGGYTF. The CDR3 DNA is TGTGCCAGCAGCCAAGAAGGCCCCGGTGGCTACACCTTC.

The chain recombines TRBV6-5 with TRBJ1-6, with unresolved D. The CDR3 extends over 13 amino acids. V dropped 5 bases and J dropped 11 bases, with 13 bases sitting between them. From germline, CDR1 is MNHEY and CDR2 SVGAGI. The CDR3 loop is CASSTTGETPLHF. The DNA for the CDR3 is TGTGCCAGCAGTACTACCGGGGAAACACCCCTCCACTTT.

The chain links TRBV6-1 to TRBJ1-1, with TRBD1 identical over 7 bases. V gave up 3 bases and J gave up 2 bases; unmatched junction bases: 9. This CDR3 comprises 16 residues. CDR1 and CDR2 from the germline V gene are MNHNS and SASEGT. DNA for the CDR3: TGTGCCAGCAGTGAGTTGGAGGGGGCACTCAACACTGAAGCTTTCTTT. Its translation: CASSELEGALNTEAFF.

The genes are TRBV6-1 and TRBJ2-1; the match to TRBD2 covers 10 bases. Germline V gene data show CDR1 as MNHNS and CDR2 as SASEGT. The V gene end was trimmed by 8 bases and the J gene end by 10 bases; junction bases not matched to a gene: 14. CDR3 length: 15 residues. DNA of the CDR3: TGTGCCAGCGGTCGGCTAGCGGGGGCTCCAGGGGAGCAGTTCTTC. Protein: CASGRLAGAPGEQFF.

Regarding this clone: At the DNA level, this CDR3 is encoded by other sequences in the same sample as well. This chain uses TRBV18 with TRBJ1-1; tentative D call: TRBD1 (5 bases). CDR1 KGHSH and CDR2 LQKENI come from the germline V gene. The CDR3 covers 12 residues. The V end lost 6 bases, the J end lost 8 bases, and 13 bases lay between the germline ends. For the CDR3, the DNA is TGTGCCAGCTCGCCGTCGGGGACCGAAGCTTTCTTT. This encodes CASSPSGTEAFF.

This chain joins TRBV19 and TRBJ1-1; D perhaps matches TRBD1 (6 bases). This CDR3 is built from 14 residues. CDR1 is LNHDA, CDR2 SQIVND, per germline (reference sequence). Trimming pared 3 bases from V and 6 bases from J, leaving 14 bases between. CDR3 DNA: TGTGCCAGTAGTATCCAGGGGAAGGGAGCTGAAGCTTTCTTT. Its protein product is CASSIQGKGAEAFF.

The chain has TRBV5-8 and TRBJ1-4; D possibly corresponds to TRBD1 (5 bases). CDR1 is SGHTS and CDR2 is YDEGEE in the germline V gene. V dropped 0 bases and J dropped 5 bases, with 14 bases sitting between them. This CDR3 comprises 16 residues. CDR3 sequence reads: CASSLAGGVRNEKLFF. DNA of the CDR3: TGTGCCAGCAGCTTGGCCGGGGGGGTGCGAAATGAAAAACTGTTTTTT.

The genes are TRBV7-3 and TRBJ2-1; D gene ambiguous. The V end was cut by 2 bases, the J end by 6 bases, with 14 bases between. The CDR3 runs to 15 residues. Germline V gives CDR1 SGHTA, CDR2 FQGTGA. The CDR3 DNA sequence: TGTGCCAGCAGCTTAGGCTCTGGCCCTGGCAATGAGCAGTTCTTC. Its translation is CASSLGSGPGNEQFF.

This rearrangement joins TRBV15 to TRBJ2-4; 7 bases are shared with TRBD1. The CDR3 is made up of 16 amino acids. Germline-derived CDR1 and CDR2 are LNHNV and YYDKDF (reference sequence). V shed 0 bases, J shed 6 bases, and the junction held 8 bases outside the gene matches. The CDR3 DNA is TGTGCCACCAGCAGAGACATGACAGGGACGGGAAACATTCAGTACTTC. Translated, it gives CATSRDMTGTGNIQYF.

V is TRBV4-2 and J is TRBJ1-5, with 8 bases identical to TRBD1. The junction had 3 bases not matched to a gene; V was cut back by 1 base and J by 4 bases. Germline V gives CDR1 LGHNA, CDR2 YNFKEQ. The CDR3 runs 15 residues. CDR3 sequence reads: CASSQAWDRNQPQHF. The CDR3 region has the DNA TGTGCCAGCAGCCAAGCATGGGACAGGAATCAGCCCCAGCATTTT.

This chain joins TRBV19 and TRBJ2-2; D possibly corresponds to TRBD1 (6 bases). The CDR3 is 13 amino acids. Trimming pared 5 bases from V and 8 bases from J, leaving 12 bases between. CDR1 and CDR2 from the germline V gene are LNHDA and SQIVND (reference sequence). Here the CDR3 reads CASSDRTGGELFF. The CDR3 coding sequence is TGTGCCAGTAGTGACAGGACGGGGGGGGAGCTGTTTTTT.

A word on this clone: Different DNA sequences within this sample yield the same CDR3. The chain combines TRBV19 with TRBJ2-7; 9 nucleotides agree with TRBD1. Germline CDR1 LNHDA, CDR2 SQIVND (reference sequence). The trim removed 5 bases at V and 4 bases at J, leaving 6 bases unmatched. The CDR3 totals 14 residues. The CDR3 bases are TGTGCCAGTAGTCGGGGACAGGGTGGTTACGAGCAGTACTTC. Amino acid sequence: CASSRGQGGYEQYF.

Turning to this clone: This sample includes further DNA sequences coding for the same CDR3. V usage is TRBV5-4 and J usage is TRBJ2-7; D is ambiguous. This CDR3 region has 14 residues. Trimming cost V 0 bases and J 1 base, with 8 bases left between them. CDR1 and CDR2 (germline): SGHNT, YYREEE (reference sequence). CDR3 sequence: CASSLAPDSYEQYF. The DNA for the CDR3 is TGTGCCAGCAGCTTGGCGCCAGATTCCTACGAGCAGTACTTC.

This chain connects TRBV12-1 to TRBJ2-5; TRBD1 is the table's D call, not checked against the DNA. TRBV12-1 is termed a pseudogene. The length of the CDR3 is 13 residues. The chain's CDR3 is CASSFEIRETQYF. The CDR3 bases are TGTGCCAGCAGCTTTGAAATCAGGGAGACCCAGTACTTC.

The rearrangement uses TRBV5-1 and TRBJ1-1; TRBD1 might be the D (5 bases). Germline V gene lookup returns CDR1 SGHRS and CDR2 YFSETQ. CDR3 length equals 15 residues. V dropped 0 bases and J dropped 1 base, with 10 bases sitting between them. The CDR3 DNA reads TGCGCCAGCAGCTTGGAGGGACCGAGGAACACTGAAGCTTTCTTT. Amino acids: CASSLEGPRNTEAFF.